Following are 18 T cell receptor beta chains from one sample sequenced in a study of radiation and T cells in renal cell carcinoma (TCRdb year 2020). Receptor libraries were prepared by the immunoSEQ multiplex PCR assay. The clones in this table, taken by TCRdb from immuneACCESS, are in-frame only. Not every clone is retained; where verified, under half of the shortfall comes from an unresolved V gene, and the cause of the rest is unknown. Here the sample has roughly 100,000 clones; around 88% occur a single time. 6% to 9% of the sample goes to the ten largest clones. Per the publication, the time point label means: baseline pretreatment blood. Sample treatment or condition, as interpreted from the label and publication: 15 Gy SBRT to primary tumor, nephrectomy 4 weeks later. The sample in question was blood, obtained from a patient whose treatment included radiotherapy and nephrectomy. All receptors come from a man aged 50 or older with renal cell carcinoma.

Written as DNA, the CDR3 is TGCGCCAGCAGCTTGGGGCGGACGTCGGATACGCAGTATTTT. It is translated as CASSLGRTSDTQYF. The chain is built from TRBV5-1 and TRBJ2-3; no firm D call. Trimming left V 0 bases short and J 6 bases short, with 11 bases between. The CDR3 contains 14 residues. Germline V gives CDR1 SGHRS, CDR2 YFSETQ.

This chain connects TRBV7-8 to TRBJ2-7; D may be TRBD2 (6 bases). V was pared by 6 bases and J by 2 bases, with 17 bases between. The germline CDR1 and CDR2 sequences are SGHVS and FQNEAQ. The CDR3 is 15 residues long. CDR3 residues: CASSHGTGGAYEQYF. The DNA of the CDR3 is TGTGCCAGCAGTCATGGGACGGGCGGGGCCTACGAGCAGTACTTC.

The CDR3 loop reads CASRPPGLGSDTQYF. CDR3 sequence (DNA): TGCGCCAGCAGACCTCCGGGACTAGGGAGCGATACGCAGTATTTT. The chain employs TRBV5-1 and TRBJ2-3; 8 nucleotides agree with TRBD2. Germline V gives CDR1 SGHRS, CDR2 YFSETQ. V lost 5 bases, J lost 6 bases, and 11 bases stayed unmatched. CDR3 length: 15 residues. The variable domain in full, completed from reference TRBV5-1 and TRBJ2-3, reads KAGVTQTPRYLIKTRGQQVTLSCSPISGHRSVSWYQQTPGQGLQFLFEYFSETQRNKGNFPGRFSGRQFSNSRSEMNVSTLELGDSALYLCASRPPGLGSDTQYFGPGTRLTVL.

V and J are TRBV5-1 and TRBJ2-2; D possibly corresponds to TRBD1 (5 bases). The length of the CDR3 is 14 residues. V was shortened by 7 bases and J by 5 bases, with 15 bases between the two germline ends. Germline values: CDR1 SGHRS, CDR2 YFSETQ. Here the CDR3 DNA reads TGCGCCAGCGGTCGGCAGGGTGTGACCGGGGAGCTGTTTTTT. Protein product: CASGRQGVTGELFF.

This clone was detected only a few times. The chain recombines TRBV27 with TRBJ1-1; D possibly corresponds to TRBD1 (6 bases). Trimming removed 4 bases at V and 1 base at J, with 7 bases between. This CDR3 has 13 amino acids. Germline V gene sequence: CDR1 MNHEY, CDR2 SMNVEV (reference sequence). The CDR3 loop is CASSWGQNTEAFF. The CDR3 DNA is TGTGCCAGCAGTTGGGGACAGAACACTGAAGCTTTCTTT.

The chain combines TRBV9 with TRBJ1-2; TRBD1 matches 7 bases. Germline V gives CDR1 SGDLS, CDR2 YYNGEE. The CDR3 spans 15 residues. V was clipped by 4 bases and J by 0 bases; unmatched bases: 6. This CDR3 is CASSPGQEPNYGYTF. CDR3 in DNA: TGTGCCAGCAGCCCAGGACAGGAACCTAACTATGGCTACACCTTC.

V and J are TRBV6-1 and TRBJ1-1, with D possibly TRBD1 on 5 matching bases. V gave up 5 bases and J gave up 0 bases, with 13 bases separating them. Germline V CDR1 and CDR2: MNHNS, SASEGT. The CDR3 extends over 15 amino acids. CDR3 coding DNA: TGTGCCAGCAGTATTCGAGGGGCCATGAACACTGAAGCTTTCTTT. Its translation is CASSIRGAMNTEAFF.

This chain connects TRBV7-8 to TRBJ1-5; D perhaps matches TRBD1 (6 bases). Looked up from germline, CDR1 is SGHVS and CDR2 is FQNEAQ. The germline V and J ends were trimmed by 3 bases and 2 bases, with 14 bases remaining between them. CDR3 size: 16 residues. DNA for the CDR3: TGTGCCAGCAGCTTCGACAGGTTAGGTGGCAATCAGCCCCAGCATTTT. Protein product: CASSFDRLGGNQPQHF. Using reference TRBV7-8 and TRBJ1-5 for the parts outside the CDR3, the full variable domain is GAGVSQSPRYKVAKRGQDVALRCDPISGHVSLFWYQQALGQGPEFLTYFQNEAQLDKSGLPSDRFFAERPEGSVSTLKIQRTQQEDSAVYLCASSFDRLGGNQPQHFGDGTRLSIL.

This clone was recorded a few times. V is TRBV28 and J is TRBJ1-4; TRBD1 aligns across 8 bases. From germline, CDR1 is MDHEN and CDR2 SYDVKM. The CDR3 has 15 amino acids. After removal of 7 bases from V and 3 bases from J, the junction contained 7 bases not matched to a gene. The CDR3 loop reads CASMKVRGPNEKLFF. DNA for the CDR3: TGTGCCAGCATGAAGGTCAGGGGGCCTAATGAAAAACTGTTTTTT. The whole variable domain, filled in from reference TRBV28 and TRBJ1-4, reads DVKVTQSSRYLVKRTGEKVFLECVQDMDHENMFWYRQDPGLGLRLIYFSYDVKMKEKGDIPEGYSVSREKKERFSLILESASTNQTSMYLCASMKVRGPNEKLFFGSGTQLSVL.

This sequence joins TRBV6-5 and TRBJ1-4; D not certain. Germline V gene lookup returns CDR1 MNHEY and CDR2 SVGAGI. The CDR3 is 13 residues long. V was pared by 0 bases and J by 6 bases, with 5 bases between. The CDR3 DNA reads as TGTGCCAGCAGTTACTCGAGAGATGAAAAACTGTTTTTT. Translation: CASSYSRDEKLFF.

This clone was found once. This chain uses TRBV19 with TRBJ2-1, with D perhaps matching TRBD1 (6 bases). This CDR3 is 15 amino acids long. CDR1 and CDR2 (germline): LNHDA, SQIVND (reference sequence). With 6 bases removed from V and 9 bases from J, the gap between germline ends came to 21 bases. CDR3 DNA: TGTGCCAGTAGGGGCCGGGCAGGGGATTTAGGTGAGCAGTTCTTC. Its protein is CASRGRAGDLGEQFF.

This chain joins TRBV6-1 and TRBJ2-4; possibly TRBD1 for D (6 bases). V dropped 6 bases and J dropped 2 bases, with 11 bases sitting between them. There are 14 residues in the CDR3. Per germline, CDR1 MNHNS and CDR2 SASEGT. CDR3 bases: TGTGCCAGCAGGACAGGAGGCCCCAAAAACATTCAGTACTTC. It specifies CASRTGGPKNIQYF.

This chain connects TRBV5-1 to TRBJ2-1; 9 bases are a match to TRBD2. The CDR3 sequence is 14 residues long. In germline, CDR1 is SGHRS, CDR2 YFSETQ. V dropped 7 bases and J dropped 5; count of bases not matched to a gene: 7. The CDR3 DNA reads as TGCGCCAGCGGAACTAGCGGGTACAACAATGAGCAGTTCTTC. It yields the protein CASGTSGYNNEQFF.

The CDR3 DNA reads as TGCGCCAGCAGCCCCAGGGGCACGAGCACAGATACGCAGTATTTT. This codes for CASSPRGTSTDTQYF. The V call is TRBV5-1, the J call TRBJ2-3, with a weak D call TRBD1 (6 bases). CDR3 length: 15 amino acids. Germline assignment: CDR1 SGHRS and CDR2 YFSETQ. Trimming removed 4 bases at V and 0 bases at J, with 12 bases between.

The V and J genes are TRBV30 and TRBJ1-1, with a weak D call TRBD1 (6 bases). Germline CDR1 GTSNPN, CDR2 SVGIG (reference sequence). With 3 bases removed from V and 8 bases from J, the gap between germline ends came to 10 bases. CDR3 length: 11 residues. In DNA form, the CDR3 reads TGTGCCTGGAGCTTACAGGGAGAAGCTTTCTTT. This gives the protein CAWSLQGEAFF.

This clone has a single count. The gene calls are TRBV7-8 and TRBJ2-2; TRBD1 might be the D (5 bases). This CDR3 is 15 amino acids long. From germline, CDR1 is SGHVS and CDR2 FQNEAQ. Trimming took 3 bases from V and 5 from J, leaving 13 bases between them. CDR3: CASSFGADATGELFF. In nucleotides, the CDR3 is TGTGCCAGCAGCTTTGGGGCTGATGCGACCGGGGAGCTGTTTTTT.

The chain combines TRBV7-2 with TRBJ1-2; 10 bases agree with TRBD1. Germline CDR1 reads SGHTA; CDR2 reads FQGNSA. Losses at the gene ends were 5 bases for V and 4 bases for J; bases not matched to a gene: 7. The CDR3 has 15 amino acids. CDR3 protein: CASSAGQGLVYGYTF. The CDR3 DNA is TGTGCCAGCAGCGCGGGACAGGGGTTGGTCTATGGCTACACCTTC.

This rearrangement joins TRBV5-1 to TRBJ2-5; 7 nucleotides match TRBD1. The DNA end is a closer match to TRBJ2-7, so the J assignment may be wrong. Per the germline V gene, CDR1 is SGHRS and CDR2 is YFSETQ. The CDR3 contains 14 residues. The CDR3 coding sequence is TGCGCCAGCAGCGCCACCGGGACAGAAACCGAGCAGTACTTC. Translated: CASSATGTETEQYF.